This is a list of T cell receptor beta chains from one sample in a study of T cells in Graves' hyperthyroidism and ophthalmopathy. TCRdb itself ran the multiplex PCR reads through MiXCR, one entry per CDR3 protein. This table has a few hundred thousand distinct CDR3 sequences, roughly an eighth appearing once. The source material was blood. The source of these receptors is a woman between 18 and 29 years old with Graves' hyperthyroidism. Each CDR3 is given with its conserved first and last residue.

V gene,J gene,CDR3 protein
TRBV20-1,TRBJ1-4,CSARDSRQGEKLFF
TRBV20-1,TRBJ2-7,CSANRDRAYEQYF
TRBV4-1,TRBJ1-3,CASSQDRTISGNTIYF
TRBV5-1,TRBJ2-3,CASSPGTSGRSPDTQYF
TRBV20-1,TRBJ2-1,CSARGLAGINEQFF
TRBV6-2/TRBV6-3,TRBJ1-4,CASSYWGGGEKLFF
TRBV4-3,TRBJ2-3,CASSQEPRDSRTDTQYF
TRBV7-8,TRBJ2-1,CASSLARRSSYNEQFF
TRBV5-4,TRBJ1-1,CASSLGSGLAFF
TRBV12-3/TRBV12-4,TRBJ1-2,CASSLAQGSGYTF
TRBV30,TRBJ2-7,CAWSVSRTSPEQYF
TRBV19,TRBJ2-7,CASSISSSSYEQYF
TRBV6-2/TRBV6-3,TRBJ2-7,CASSRLLGEQYF
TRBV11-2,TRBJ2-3,CASSPMGSTDTQYF
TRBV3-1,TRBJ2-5,CASSQVSGEETQYF
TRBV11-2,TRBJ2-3,CASSLSGRRGTDTQYF
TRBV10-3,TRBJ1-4,CAISEIAADEKLFF
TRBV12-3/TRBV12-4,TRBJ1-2,CASSFGTGGGYTF
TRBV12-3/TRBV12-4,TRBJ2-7,CTSSLAAGGPSIYEQYF
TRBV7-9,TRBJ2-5,CASSSPGQGVDF
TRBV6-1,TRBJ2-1,CASSLTSGEYNEQFF
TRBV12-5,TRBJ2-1,CASGLSLAVNNEQFF
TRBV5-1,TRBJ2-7,CASSAGGGVYEQYF
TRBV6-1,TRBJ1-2,CASWTTGGYTF
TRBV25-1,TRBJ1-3,CASSPPGGRNSGNTIYF
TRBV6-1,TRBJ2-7,CASRMGRTSSYEQYF
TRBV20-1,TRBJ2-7,CSARDKLPREQYF
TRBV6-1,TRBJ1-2,CASSEVGGAGGYTF
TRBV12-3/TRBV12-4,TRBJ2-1,CASSSYRTSGRYNEQFF
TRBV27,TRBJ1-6,CASSLLRGSSPLHF
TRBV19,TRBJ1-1,CASGQREAFF
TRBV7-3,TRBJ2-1,CASSLTPGRDNEQFF
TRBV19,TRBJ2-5,CASSIGRGKQETQYF